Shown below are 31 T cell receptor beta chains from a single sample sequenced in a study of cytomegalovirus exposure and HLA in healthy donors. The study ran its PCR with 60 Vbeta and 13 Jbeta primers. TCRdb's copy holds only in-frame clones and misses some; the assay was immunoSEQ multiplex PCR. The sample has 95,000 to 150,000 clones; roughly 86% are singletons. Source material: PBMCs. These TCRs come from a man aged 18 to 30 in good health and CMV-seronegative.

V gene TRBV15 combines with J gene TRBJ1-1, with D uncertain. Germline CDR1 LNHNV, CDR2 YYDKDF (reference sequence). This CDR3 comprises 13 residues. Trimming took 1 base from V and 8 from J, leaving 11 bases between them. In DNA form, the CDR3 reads TGTGCCACCAGCAGAGGCCCGGGAAGGGAAGCTTTCTTT. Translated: CATSRGPGREAFF.

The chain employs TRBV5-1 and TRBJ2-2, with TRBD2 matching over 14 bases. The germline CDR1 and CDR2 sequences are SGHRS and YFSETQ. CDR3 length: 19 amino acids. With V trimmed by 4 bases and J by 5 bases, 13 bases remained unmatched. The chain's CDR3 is CASSGMRLAGGTETGELFF. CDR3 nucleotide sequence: TGCGCCAGCAGCGGAATGAGACTAGCGGGGGGGACAGAGACCGGGGAGCTGTTTTTT.

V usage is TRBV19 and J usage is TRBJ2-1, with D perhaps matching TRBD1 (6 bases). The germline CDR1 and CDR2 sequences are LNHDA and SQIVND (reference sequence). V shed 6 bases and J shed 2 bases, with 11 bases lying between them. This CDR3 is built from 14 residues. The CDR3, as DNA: TGTGCCAGTAGATCAGGGGCCCCCTACAATGAGCAGTTCTTC. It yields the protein CASRSGAPYNEQFF.

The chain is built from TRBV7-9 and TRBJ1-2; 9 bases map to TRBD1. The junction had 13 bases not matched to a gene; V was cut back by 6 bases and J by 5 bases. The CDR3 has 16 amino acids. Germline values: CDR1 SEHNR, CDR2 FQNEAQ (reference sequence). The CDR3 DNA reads TGTGCCAGCAGTTCCGGGACAGGGAGCTTGCAGTATGGCTACACCTTC. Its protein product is CASSSGTGSLQYGYTF.

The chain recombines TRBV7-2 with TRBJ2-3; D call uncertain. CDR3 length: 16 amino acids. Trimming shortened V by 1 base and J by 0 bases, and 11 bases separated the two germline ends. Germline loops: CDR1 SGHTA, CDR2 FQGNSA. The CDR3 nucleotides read TGTGCCAGCAGCTTAGGGGCCAACCCTAGCACAGATACGCAGTATTTT. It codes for CASSLGANPSTDTQYF.

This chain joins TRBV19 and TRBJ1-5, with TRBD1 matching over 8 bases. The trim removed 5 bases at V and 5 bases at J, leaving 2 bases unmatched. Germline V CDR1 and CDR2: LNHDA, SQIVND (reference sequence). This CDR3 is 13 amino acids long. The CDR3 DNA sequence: TGTGCCAGTAGTTACAGGGGGGATCAGCCCCAGCATTTT. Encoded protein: CASSYRGDQPQHF.

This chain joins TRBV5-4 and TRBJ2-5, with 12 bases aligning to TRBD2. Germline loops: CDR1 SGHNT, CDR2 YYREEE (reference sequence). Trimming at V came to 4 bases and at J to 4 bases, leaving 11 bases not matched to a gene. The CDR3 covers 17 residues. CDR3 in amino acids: CASSRPSSGGAGETQYF. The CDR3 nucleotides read TGTGCCAGCAGCCGACCTTCTAGCGGGGGGGCCGGAGAGACCCAGTACTTC. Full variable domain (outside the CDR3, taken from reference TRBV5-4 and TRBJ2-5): ETGVTQSPTHLIKTRGQQVTLRCSSQSGHNTVSWYQQALGQGPQFIFQYYREEENGRGNFPPRFSGLQFPNYSSELNVNALELDDSALYLCASSRPSSGGAGETQYFGPGTRLLVL.

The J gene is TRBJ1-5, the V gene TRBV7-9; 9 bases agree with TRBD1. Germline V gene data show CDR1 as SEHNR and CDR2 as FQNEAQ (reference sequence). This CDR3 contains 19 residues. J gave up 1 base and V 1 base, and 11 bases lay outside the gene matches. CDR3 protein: CASSLGSRDRVESNQPQHF. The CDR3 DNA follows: TGTGCCAGCAGCTTAGGATCCCGGGACAGGGTTGAAAGCAATCAGCCCCAGCATTTT.

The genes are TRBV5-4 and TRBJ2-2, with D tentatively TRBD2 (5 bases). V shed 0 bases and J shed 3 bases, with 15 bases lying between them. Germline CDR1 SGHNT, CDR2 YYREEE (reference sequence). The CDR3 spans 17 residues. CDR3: CASSLAGSGRDTGELFF. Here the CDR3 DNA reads TGTGCCAGCAGCTTGGCCGGCAGTGGGCGGGACACCGGGGAGCTGTTTTTT.

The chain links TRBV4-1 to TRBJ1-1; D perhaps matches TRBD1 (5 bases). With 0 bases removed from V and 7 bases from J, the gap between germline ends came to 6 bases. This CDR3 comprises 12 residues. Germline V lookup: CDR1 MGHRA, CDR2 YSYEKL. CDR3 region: CASSQEGLEAFF. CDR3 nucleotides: TGCGCCAGCAGCCAAGAGGGGCTTGAAGCTTTCTTT.

CDR3 bases: TGTGCCAGCAGCCTGCCCCTGGCTGGGGGGTACAATGAGCAGTTCTTC. Translation: CASSLPLAGGYNEQFF. This chain uses TRBV11-2 with TRBJ2-1; possibly TRBD2 for D (6 bases). The CDR3 extends over 16 amino acids. V was clipped by 5 bases and J by 4 bases, with 18 bases between them. Germline CDR1 and CDR2: SGHAT and FQNNGV.

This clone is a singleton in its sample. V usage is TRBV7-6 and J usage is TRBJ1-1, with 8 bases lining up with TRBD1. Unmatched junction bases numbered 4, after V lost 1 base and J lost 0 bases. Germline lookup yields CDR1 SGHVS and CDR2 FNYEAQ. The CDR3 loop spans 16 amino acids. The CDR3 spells CASSLGGTGLNTEAFF. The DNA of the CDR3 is TGTGCCAGCAGCTTAGGGGGGACAGGCCTGAACACTGAAGCTTTCTTT.

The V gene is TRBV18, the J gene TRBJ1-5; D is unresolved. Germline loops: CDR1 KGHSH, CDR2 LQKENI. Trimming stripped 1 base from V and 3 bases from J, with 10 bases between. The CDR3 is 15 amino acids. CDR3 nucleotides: TGTGCCAGCTCACCACTGGGTGGAGTCAATCAGCCCCAGCATTTT. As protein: CASSPLGGVNQPQHF.

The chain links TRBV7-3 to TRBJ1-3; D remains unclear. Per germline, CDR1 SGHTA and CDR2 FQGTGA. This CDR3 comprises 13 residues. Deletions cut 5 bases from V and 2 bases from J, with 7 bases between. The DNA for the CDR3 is TGTGCCAGCAGCCAGACACCTGGAAACACCATATATTTT. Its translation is CASSQTPGNTIYF.

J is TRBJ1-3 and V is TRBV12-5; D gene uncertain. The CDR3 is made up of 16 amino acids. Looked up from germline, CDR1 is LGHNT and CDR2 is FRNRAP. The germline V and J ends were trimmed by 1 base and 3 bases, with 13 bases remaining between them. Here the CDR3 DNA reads TGTGCTAGTGGTTTGGCCCCGGGCGGAGGTGGAAACACCATATATTTT. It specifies CASGLAPGGGGNTIYF.

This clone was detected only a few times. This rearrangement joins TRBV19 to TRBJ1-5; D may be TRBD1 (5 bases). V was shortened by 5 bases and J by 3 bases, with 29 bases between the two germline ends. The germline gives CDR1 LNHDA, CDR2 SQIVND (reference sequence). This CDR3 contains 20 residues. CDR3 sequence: CASSPRQRGGSWVDNQPQHF. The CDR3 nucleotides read TGTGCCAGTAGTCCACGACAGCGGGGCGGGAGCTGGGTTGACAATCAGCCCCAGCATTTT.

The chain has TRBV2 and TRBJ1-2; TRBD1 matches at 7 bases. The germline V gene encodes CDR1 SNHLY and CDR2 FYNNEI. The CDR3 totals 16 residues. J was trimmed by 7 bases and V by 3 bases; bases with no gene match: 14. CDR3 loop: CASSDRVNRGASGYTF. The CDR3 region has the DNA TGTGCCAGCAGTGATAGGGTAAACAGGGGAGCTAGTGGCTACACCTTC. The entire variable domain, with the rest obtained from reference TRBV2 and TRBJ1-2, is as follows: EPEVTQTPSHQVTQMGQEVILRCVPISNHLYFYWYRQILGQKVEFLVSFYNNEISEKSEIFDDQFSVERPDGSNFTLKIRSTKLEDSAMYFCASSDRVNRGASGYTFGSGTRLTVV.

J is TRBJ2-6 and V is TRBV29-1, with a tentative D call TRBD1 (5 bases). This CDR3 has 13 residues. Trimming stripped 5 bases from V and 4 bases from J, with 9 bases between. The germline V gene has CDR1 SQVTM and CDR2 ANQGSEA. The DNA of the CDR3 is TGCAGCGTTATAGGGGCAGGGGCCAACGTCCTGACTTTC. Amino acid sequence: CSVIGAGANVLTF.

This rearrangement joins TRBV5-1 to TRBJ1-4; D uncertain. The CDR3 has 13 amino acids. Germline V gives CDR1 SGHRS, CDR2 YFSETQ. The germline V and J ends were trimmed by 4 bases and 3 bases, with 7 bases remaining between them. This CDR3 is CASSGGSNEKLFF. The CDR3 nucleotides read TGCGCCAGCAGCGGAGGATCTAATGAAAAACTGTTTTTT.

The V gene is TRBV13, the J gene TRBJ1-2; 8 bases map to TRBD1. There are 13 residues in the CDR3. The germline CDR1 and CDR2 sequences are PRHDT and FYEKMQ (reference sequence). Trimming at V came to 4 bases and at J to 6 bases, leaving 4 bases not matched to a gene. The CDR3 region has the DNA TGTGCCAGCAGCTCGGCAGGGGGCGATGGCTACACCTTC. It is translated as CASSSAGGDGYTF.

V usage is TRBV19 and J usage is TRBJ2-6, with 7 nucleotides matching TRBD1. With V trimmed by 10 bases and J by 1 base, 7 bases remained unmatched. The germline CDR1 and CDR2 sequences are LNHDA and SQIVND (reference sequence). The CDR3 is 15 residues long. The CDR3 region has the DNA TGTGCCACCGGGGACAGCTTATCTGGGGCCAACGTCCTGACTTTC. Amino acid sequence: CATGDSLSGANVLTF.

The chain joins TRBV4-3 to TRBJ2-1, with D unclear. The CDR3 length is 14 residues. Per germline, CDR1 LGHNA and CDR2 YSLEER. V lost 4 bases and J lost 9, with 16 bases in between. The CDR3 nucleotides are TGCGCCAGCAGCCCAAGCACAGCAGGTGGTGAGCAGTTCTTC. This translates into CASSPSTAGGEQFF.

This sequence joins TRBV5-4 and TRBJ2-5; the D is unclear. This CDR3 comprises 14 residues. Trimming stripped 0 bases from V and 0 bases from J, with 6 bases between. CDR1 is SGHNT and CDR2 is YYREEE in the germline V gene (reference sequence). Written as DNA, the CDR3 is TGTGCCAGCAGCTTGGGTAATAACCAAGAGACCCAGTACTTC. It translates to CASSLGNNQETQYF.

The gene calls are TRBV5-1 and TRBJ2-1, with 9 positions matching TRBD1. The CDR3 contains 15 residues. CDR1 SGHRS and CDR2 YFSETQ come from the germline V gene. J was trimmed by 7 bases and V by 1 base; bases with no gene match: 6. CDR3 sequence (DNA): TGCGCCAGCAGCTTGTACCTACAGGGGGCGAATGAGCAGTTCTTC. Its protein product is CASSLYLQGANEQFF.

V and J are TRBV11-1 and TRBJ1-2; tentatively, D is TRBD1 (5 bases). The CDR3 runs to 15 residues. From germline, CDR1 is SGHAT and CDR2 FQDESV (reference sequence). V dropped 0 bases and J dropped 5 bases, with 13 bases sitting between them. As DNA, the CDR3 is TGTGCCAGCAGCTTAGCCGGTCCAGGGACTTATGGCTACACCTTC. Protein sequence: CASSLAGPGTYGYTF. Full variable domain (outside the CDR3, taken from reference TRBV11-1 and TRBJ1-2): EAEVAQSPRYKITEKSQAVAFWCDPISGHATLYWYRQILGQGPELLVQFQDESVVDDSQLPKDRFSAERLKGVDSTLKIQPAELGDSAMYLCASSLAGPGTYGYTFGSGTRLTVV.

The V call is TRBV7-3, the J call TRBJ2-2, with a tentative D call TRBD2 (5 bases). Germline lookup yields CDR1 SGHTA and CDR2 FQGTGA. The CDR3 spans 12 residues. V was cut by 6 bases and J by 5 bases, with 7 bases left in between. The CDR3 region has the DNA TGTGCCAGCAGACTAGATACCGGGGAGCTGTTTTTT. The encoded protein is CASRLDTGELFF.

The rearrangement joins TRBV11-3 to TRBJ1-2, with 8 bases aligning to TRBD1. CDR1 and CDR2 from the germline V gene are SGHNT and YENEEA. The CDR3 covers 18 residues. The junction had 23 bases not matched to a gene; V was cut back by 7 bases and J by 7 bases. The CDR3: CASNTPTPGQANYGGYTF. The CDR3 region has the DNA TGTGCCAGCAACACTCCAACTCCGGGACAGGCCAACTATGGTGGCTACACCTTC.

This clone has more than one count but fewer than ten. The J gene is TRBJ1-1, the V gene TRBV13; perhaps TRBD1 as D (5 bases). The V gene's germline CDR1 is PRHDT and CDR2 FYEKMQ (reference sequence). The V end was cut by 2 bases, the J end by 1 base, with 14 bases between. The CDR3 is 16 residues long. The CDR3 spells CASSLPLGTGNTEAFF. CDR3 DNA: TGTGCCAGCAGCTTACCCCTTGGAACAGGGAACACTGAAGCTTTCTTT.

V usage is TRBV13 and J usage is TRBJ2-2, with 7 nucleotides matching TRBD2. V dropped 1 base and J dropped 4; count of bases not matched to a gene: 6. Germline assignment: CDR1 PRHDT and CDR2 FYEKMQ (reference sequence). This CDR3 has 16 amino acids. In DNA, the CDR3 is TGTGCCAGCAGCTTAGTAAGCGGGGAACGCACCGGGGAGCTGTTTTTT. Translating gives CASSLVSGERTGELFF.

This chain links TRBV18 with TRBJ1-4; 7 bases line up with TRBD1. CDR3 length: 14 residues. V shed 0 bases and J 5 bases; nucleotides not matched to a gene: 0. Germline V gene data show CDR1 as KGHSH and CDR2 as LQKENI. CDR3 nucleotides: TGTGCCAGCTCACCACCGACAGGGAATGAAAAACTGTTTTTT. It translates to CASSPPTGNEKLFF.

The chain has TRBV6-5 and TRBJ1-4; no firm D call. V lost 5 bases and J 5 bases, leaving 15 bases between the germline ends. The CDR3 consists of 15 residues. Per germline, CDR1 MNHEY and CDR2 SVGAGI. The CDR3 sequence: CASSRIHGLNEKLFF. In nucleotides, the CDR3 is TGTGCCAGCAGTCGCATTCATGGACTCAATGAAAAACTGTTTTTT.